The 30 T cell receptor beta chains presented below share a single source sample, sequenced in a study of tumor-infiltrating lymphocytes in primary liver carcinoma. Starting material of 500 to 600 ng total RNA yielded TCR beta cDNA via a constant-region primer. Investigators got TCR beta libraries out of three nested multiplex PCR rounds, done with slightly modified ARM-PCR. In the first two PCR rounds, TRBV1-TRBV30 forward primers were paired with a C-beta reverse primer, and each round lasted around 10 cycles. TCRdb reanalysed the multiplex PCR reads using MiXCR and keeps one entry per CDR3 protein. Of roughly 70,000 distinct CDR3 sequences detected, about 65% appear once; the ten largest clones hold approximately 37%. Joint extraction of RNA and DNA used about 17-32 mg of bulk tissue that was unsorted. Sequencing input: liver tumor tissue from sampling region 4. Subset described: tumor region T4, right-lateral pole. The receptors were gathered from a man aged 35 to 55 with primary liver carcinoma and hepatitis B virus infection.

Of note for this clonotype: One junction end disagrees with the germline gene, perhaps due to a read error. The chain employs TRBV7-9 and TRBJ2-5, with D possibly TRBD2 on 5 matching bases. The CDR3 is 14 amino acids. The germline V gene encodes CDR1 SEHNR and CDR2 FQNEAQ (reference sequence). CDR3 sequence reads: CASSFGNLQESQYF. The CDR3 DNA sequence: TGTGCCAGCAGCTTCGGGAACCTCCAAGAGAGCCAGTACTTC.

The V gene is TRBV7-6, the J gene TRBJ2-5, with a possible D match to TRBD2 (6 bases). The CDR3 is 13 amino acids. The V gene lost 7 bases and the J gene lost 5 bases, with 14 bases spanning the gap. Germline V gene lookup returns CDR1 SGHVS and CDR2 FNYEAQ. The CDR3 region has the DNA TGTGCCAGCACCCCGGTCGGGGGTGAGACCCAGTACTTC. It translates to CASTPVGGETQYF.

This clonotype occurred many times. J is TRBJ2-7 and V is TRBV5-1; 7 bases align to TRBD1. This CDR3 has 14 residues. J was trimmed by 7 bases and V by 6 bases; bases with no gene match: 13. Germline V lookup: CDR1 SGHRS, CDR2 YFSETQ. In DNA, the CDR3 is TGCGCCAGCACCTCCAACACAGGGGCTGGGGAGCAGTACTTC. Encoded protein: CASTSNTGAGEQYF.

A word on this clonotype: A much larger clonotype is one base distant, so this may be a read error. This sequence joins TRBV30 and TRBJ2-2; the D gene could be TRBD1 or TRBD2 (5 bases each). Trimming pared 7 bases from V and 4 bases from J, leaving 25 bases between. The CDR3 is 17 amino acids. The germline gives CDR1 GTSNPN, CDR2 SVGIG (reference sequence). As DNA, the CDR3 is TGTGCCTCCTCCGGGACGGTGTTAGCGTCCGTCACCGGGGAGCTGTTTTTT. It specifies CASSGTVLASVTGELFF.

This clonotype was detected a few times. Here the CDR3 DNA reads TGTGCCAGCAGCCCTGGGGGAGGTGGCACAGATACGCAGTATTTT. Protein sequence: CASSPGGGGTDTQYF. The chain combines TRBV11-3 with TRBJ2-3; maybe TRBD2 (6 bases). With 5 bases removed from V and 1 base from J, the gap between germline ends came to 13 bases. CDR3 length: 15 residues. CDR1 is SGHNT, CDR2 YENEEA, per germline.

This clonotype was seen once. A junction end diverges from the germline sequence, so it may reflect a read error. The gene calls are TRBV14 and TRBJ2-1; TRBD1 matches at 8 bases. This CDR3 comprises 17 residues. Germline CDR1 reads SGHDN; CDR2 reads FVKESK. CDR3 loop: CASSQGYRTGTYNEQIF. The CDR3 DNA follows: TGTGCCAGCAGCCAAGGTTACCGGACAGGGACCTACAATGAGCAGATCTTC.

In the case of this clonotype: Because the CDR3 is missing its conserved closing phenylalanine or tryptophan, this is likely a read error. The CDR3: CASSQYKDKKEQYL. Here the CDR3 DNA reads TGCGCCAGCAGCCAATATAAGGACAAGAAGGAGCAGTACCTC. The chain links TRBV4-1 to TRBJ2-7; possibly TRBD1 for D (5 bases). Per the germline V gene, CDR1 is MGHRA and CDR2 is YSYEKL. CDR3 size: 14 residues. Trimming took off 2 bases at V and 7 bases at J, with 15 bases between the two ends.

The table lists this clonotype with a count of one. The junction departs from germline at one end; a sequencing error may be responsible. The rearrangement joins TRBV6-2 or TRBV6-3 to TRBJ2-4; 14 positions agree with TRBD2. The CDR3 runs to 19 residues. Looked up from germline, CDR1 is MNHEY and CDR2 is SVGEGT. The DNA for the CDR3 is TGTACCAGCAGCGTTAACGCGGGACTAGCGGGAGTGGACAAGAACACTCAGTACTTC. It encodes CTSSVNAGLAGVDKNTQYF.

Concerning this clonotype itself: The junction departs from the called germline gene at one end, perhaps through a read error. The rearrangement joins TRBV10-3 to TRBJ2-3; the match to TRBD2 covers 10 bases. Germline V lookup: CDR1 ENHRY, CDR2 SYGVKD. This CDR3 comprises 18 residues. The CDR3 loop reads CAISEPLQLAGTTGTHYF. CDR3 DNA: TGTGCCATCAGTGAACCCCTCCAACTAGCGGGAACCACAGGTACGCACTATTTT.

This clonotype was seen a handful of times. Relative to the germline gene, one junction end is altered; a read error may explain this. The rearrangement joins TRBV11-2 to TRBJ2-2, with TRBD1 matching over 9 bases. This CDR3 comprises 17 residues. The germline V gene has CDR1 SGHAT and CDR2 FQNNGV. Here the CDR3 reads CASSFDRDRVGTGELLF. In nucleotides, the CDR3 is TGTGCCAGCAGCTTTGATCGGGACAGGGTCGGCACCGGGGAGCTGCTTTTT.

This clonotype was detected a few times. CDR3 DNA sequence: TGTGCCACCAGTAGTGGGACCAATACGCAGTATTTT. Translated, it gives CATSSGTNTQYF. The chain joins TRBV24-1 to TRBJ2-3, with D perhaps being TRBD1 or TRBD2 (5 bases each). The V gene's germline CDR1 is KGHDR and CDR2 SFDVKD. The CDR3 is 12 amino acids. Trimming removed 6 bases from V and 7 bases from J, with 10 bases in between.

This clonotype was seen once. An end of the junction differs from the germline gene, which may be a read error. The chain recombines TRBV11-1 with TRBJ2-2; no reliable D call. Germline CDR1 reads SGHAT; CDR2 reads FQDESV (reference sequence). The CDR3 has 13 residues. The CDR3 sequence: CASSLVRLGELFF. In nucleotides, the CDR3 is TGTGCCAGCAGTTTAGTGCGTTTAGGGGAGCTGTTTTTT.

This clonotype is a singleton in its sample. With a much larger clone just one base away, this may be a read error. The chain is built from TRBV24-1 and TRBJ2-4, with 10 bases identical to TRBD1. Germline CDR1 is KGHDR and CDR2 is SFDVKD. The length of the CDR3 is 17 residues. Here the CDR3 reads CATTDPRQGATKNIQYF. CDR3 in DNA: TGTGCCACCACTGATCCGAGACAGGGGGCTACCAAAAACATTCAGTACTTC.

On this clonotype: The conserved closing phenylalanine or tryptophan is absent in this CDR3, likely reflecting a read error. The chain uses TRBV11-2 and TRBJ2-2; 7 positions agree with TRBD2. Germline CDR1 reads SGHAT; CDR2 reads FQNNGV. The length of the CDR3 is 17 residues. This chain's CDR3 is CASSLALGGSNSGELFL. The CDR3, as DNA: TGTGCCAGCAGCTTAGCATTGGGAGGGTCGAACAGCGGGGAGCTGTTTCTT.

As for this clonotype: The junction differs from germline at one of its ends, possibly a read error. This rearrangement joins TRBV6-2 or TRBV6-3 to TRBJ1-2, with D perhaps matching TRBD1 (5 bases). Germline CDR1 is MNHEY and CDR2 is SVGEGT. CDR3 length: 14 amino acids. The DNA for the CDR3 is TGTGCCAGGAGTGCGGGACCGATTAACTATGGCTATACCTTC. This sequence encodes CARSAGPINYGYTF.

As regards this clonotype: Since no conserved phenylalanine or tryptophan closes the CDR3, a read error is the likely cause. The chain is built from TRBV20-1 and TRBJ2-3; 9 bases map to TRBD2. CDR3 length: 17 residues. After removal of 6 bases from V and 2 bases from J, the junction contained 15 bases not matched to a gene. Germline lookup yields CDR1 DFQATT and CDR2 SNEGSKA (reference sequence). The CDR3 reads CSAYVSRVAGVTDTQYY. The CDR3 DNA follows: TGCAGTGCCTACGTCTCCAGGGTAGCGGGAGTCACAGATACGCAGTATTAT.

J is TRBJ1-1 and V is TRBV6-6; possibly TRBD1 for D (6 bases). Per germline, CDR1 MNHNY and CDR2 SVGAGI (reference sequence). The CDR3 runs to 13 residues. The CDR3 sequence: CDNSIGGTTEAFF. The CDR3, as DNA: TGTGACAACAGCATAGGGGGGACTACTGAAGCTTTCTTT.

For this clonotype: Germline is not matched at one junction end, which may reflect a read error. J is TRBJ2-3 and V is TRBV11-2, with 11 bases identical to TRBD2. CDR3 length: 15 amino acids. Germline CDR1 SGHAT, CDR2 FQNNGV. The CDR3 DNA follows: TGTGCCAGCAGCACCGGGACTAGCGGCGCAGACACGCAGTTTTTT. It yields the protein CASSTGTSGADTQFF.

In the case of this clonotype: Sequence at one end of the junction differs from germline and may be a read error. The rearrangement joins TRBV29-1 to TRBJ2-2, with D perhaps given as TRBD1 or TRBD2 (5 bases each). The germline V gene encodes CDR1 SQVTM and CDR2 ANQGSEA. The CDR3 spans 11 residues. The CDR3 DNA sequence: TGCAGTTTCAGGGTTGCCGGGAAGCTGTTTTTT. Translated, it gives CSFRVAGKLFF.

This clonotype was detected a few times. The chain couples TRBV12-3 or TRBV12-4 to TRBJ2-7, with 7 bases identical to TRBD1. Unmatched junction bases numbered 3, after V lost 6 bases and J lost 1 base. The CDR3 covers 13 residues. This CDR3 is CASRPGQSYEQYF. CDR3 DNA: TGTGCCAGCAGACCGGGACAGTCCTACGAGCAGTACTTC.

This clonotype was detected only once. At one boundary the junction diverges from the germline segment, which might be a read error. The chain recombines TRBV11-2 with TRBJ2-5, with D possibly matching TRBD2 (5 bases). The germline CDR1 and CDR2 sequences are SGHAT and FQNNGV. The CDR3 has 18 residues. In DNA, the CDR3 is TGTGTCAACAGCTTAGCGAGGCTAGCCCTGGGAAAAAAAGAGACCCAGTGCTTC. Encoded protein: CVNSLARLALGKKETQCF.

A word on this clonotype: Since a much larger clone is just one base distant, this may be a read error. The chain has TRBV11-2 and TRBJ2-7; D might be TRBD2 (6 bases). The CDR3 covers 13 residues. The germline gives CDR1 SGHAT, CDR2 FQNNGV. DNA of the CDR3: TGTACCAGCAGCTTAAGTGAGCTAGCGTCGCAGTACTTC. This encodes CTSSLSELASQYF. Full variable domain (rest looked up from reference TRBV11-2 and TRBJ2-7): EAGVAQSPRYKIIEKRQSVAFWCNPISGHATLYWYQQILGQGPKLLIQFQNNGVVDDSQLPKDRFSAERLKGVDSTLKIQPAKLEDSAVYLCTSSLSELASQYFGPGTRLTVT.

About this clonotype itself: At one end the junction does not follow the germline gene, possibly because of a read error. The J gene is TRBJ2-7, the V gene TRBV4-2; tentative D call: TRBD1 (6 bases). Germline CDR1 reads LGHNA; CDR2 reads YNFKEQ. The CDR3 spans 14 residues. For the CDR3, the DNA is TGTGCCAGCAACCAAGGACAGAGTGACTACGAGCAGTACTTC. Its protein is CASNQGQSDYEQYF.

About this clonotype: Compared with germline, one end of the junction differs, possibly owing to a read error. The rearrangement links TRBV28 to TRBJ1-5; D not certain. The CDR3 length is 13 residues. CDR1 and CDR2 (germline): MDHEN, SYDVKM. This CDR3 reads CASCCVAGQPQHF. The CDR3 nucleotides are TGTGCCTCCTGTTGTGTGGCCGGTCAGCCCCAGCATTTC. Variable domain in full (rest from reference TRBV28 and TRBJ1-5): DVKVTQSSRYLVKRTGEKVFLECVQDMDHENMFWYRQDPGLGLRLIYFSYDVKMKEKGDIPEGYSVSREKKERFSLILESASTNQTSMYLCASCCVAGQPQHFGDGTRLSIL.

A single count supports this clonotype. Germline and junction disagree at one end, which may indicate a read error. The genes are TRBV4-1 and TRBJ2-3; 9 bases fit TRBD1. From germline, CDR1 is MGHRA and CDR2 YSYEKL. This CDR3 has 15 amino acids. CDR3: CASSQPGQGTDTQYF. The CDR3 bases are TGTGCCAGCAGCCAACCGGGACAGGGAACAGATACGCAGTATTTT.

This sequence joins TRBV11-1 and TRBJ2-2; 7 bases are shared with TRBD1. This CDR3 has 14 residues. Germline V lookup: CDR1 SGHAT, CDR2 FQDESV (reference sequence). Losses at the gene ends were 6 bases for V and 6 bases for J; bases not matched to a gene: 7. The CDR3 sequence is CASSSTGVAGELFF. In DNA, the CDR3 is TGTGCCAGCAGTTCTACAGGGGTTGCCGGGGAGCTGTTTTTT.

About this clonotype: This CDR3 is missing its conserved last phenylalanine or tryptophan, likely due to a read error. The DNA is omitted, as the CDR3 cannot be located on it reliably, and the CDR3 follows TCRdb's listing. The CDR3 region is CASSQTTSGETQYY. The V and J genes are TRBV4-3 and TRBJ2-5; the table's D call, TRBD2, has no DNA check behind it. Germline assignment: CDR1 LGHNA and CDR2 YSLEER. The CDR3 comprises 14 residues, both ends counted.

This clonotype was observed many times. The chain combines TRBV19 with TRBJ1-4, with unresolved D. The CDR3 extends over 15 amino acids. V lost 5 bases and J 8 bases, leaving 18 bases between the germline ends. The germline V gene encodes CDR1 LNHDA and CDR2 SQIVND (reference sequence). The DNA for the CDR3 is TGTGCCAGTAGTTCTCCATCGGGCGGACGGGAAAAACTGTTTTTT. Translated: CASSSPSGGREKLFF.

This clonotype was detected only once. The chain uses TRBV11-2 and TRBJ2-2, with D perhaps TRBD1 or TRBD2 (6 bases each). The CDR3 has 17 residues. V lost 1 base, J lost 15 bases, and 27 bases lay in between. Germline assignment: CDR1 SGHAT and CDR2 FQNNGV. The CDR3: CASSLALGGANRGGLFF. CDR3 DNA: TGTGCCAGCAGCTTAGCATTAGGAGGGGCGAACAGAGGGGGGTTGTTTTTT.

This clonotype was seen many times. The chain couples TRBV6-5 to TRBJ2-7; perhaps TRBD1 as D (6 bases). Germline assignment: CDR1 MNHEY and CDR2 SVGAGI. This CDR3 is built from 14 residues. V gave up 2 bases and J gave up 6 bases, with 14 bases separating them. The CDR3 spells CASSYRPGHSEQYF. The CDR3 nucleotides are TGTGCCAGCAGTTACCGGCCGGGACATAGCGAGCAGTACTTC.